This TCR beta chain emerged from a study of OX40 agonist ivuxolimab in advanced cancers. Libraries were prepared by immunoSEQ multiplex PCR; TCRdb keeps only in-frame clonotypes and omits some of them. This table holds about 82,000 clones, about nine tenths found once. V shed 2 bases and J shed 4 bases, with 18 bases lying between them. The germline gives CDR1 SGHRS, CDR2 YFSETQ. This CDR3 has 16 residues. The rearrangement links TRBV5-1 to TRBJ1-2, with D maybe TRBD1 (5 bases). The material sequenced was CD4+ or CD8+ T cells sorted from blood, taken in a trial of the OX40 agonist ivuxolimab. The TCR comes from an adult with an advanced solid tumor such as melanoma, head and neck, liver or kidney cancer. The CDR3 region is CASSFDSTLMSYGYTF. The DNA of the CDR3 is TGCGCCAGCAGCTTTGACAGTACCCTGATGAGCTATGGCTACACCTTC.